Below are 4 T cell receptor beta chains sequenced from a single sample in a study of T cell changes during pregnancy in multiple sclerosis. The data were produced by immunoSEQ multiplex PCR, yet TCRdb's version contains in-frame clones alone and is incomplete. In the table there are approximately 71,000 clones, about nine tenths of which are singletons. The sample here was peripheral blood, taken in the second trimester of pregnancy. Receptors originate from a female donor with multiple sclerosis, enrolled in a pregnancy study.

This chain's CDR3 is CASSPRTVSYEQYF. The DNA for the CDR3 is TGTGCCAGCAGCCCACGGACAGTATCCTACGAGCAGTACTTC. The genes are TRBV6-5 and TRBJ2-7; TRBD1 might be the D (6 bases). Trimming took off 6 bases at V and 1 base at J, with 13 bases between the two ends. The CDR3 has 14 residues. In germline, CDR1 is MNHEY, CDR2 SVGAGI.

The rearrangement links TRBV5-1 to TRBJ1-2; D might be TRBD1 (6 bases). Germline values: CDR1 SGHRS, CDR2 YFSETQ. CDR3 length equals 14 residues. Trimming pared 4 bases from V and 4 bases from J, leaving 14 bases between. The CDR3 region is CASSLGGPAYGYTF. Written as DNA, the CDR3 is TGCGCCAGCAGCCTCGGGGGGCCTGCCTATGGCTACACCTTC.

CDR3 sequence reads: CASSLVIRGGDDGYTF. For the CDR3, the DNA is TGTGCCAGCAGCTTAGTGATCCGGGGAGGGGACGATGGCTACACCTTC. This chain links TRBV7-2 with TRBJ1-2; the D gene is possibly TRBD1 (5 bases). With 1 base removed from V and 6 bases from J, the gap between germline ends came to 18 bases. Germline V CDR1 and CDR2: SGHTA, FQGNSA. The CDR3 spans 16 residues.

This clone has just a few counts. The chain's CDR3 is CASTRDTANSPLHF. CDR3 nucleotide sequence: TGTGCCAGCACCAGGGACACGGCTAATTCACCCCTCCACTTT. J is TRBJ1-6 and V is TRBV27, with D perhaps TRBD1 (6 bases). Per the germline V gene, CDR1 is MNHEY and CDR2 is SMNVEV (reference sequence). V was shortened by 7 bases and J by 6 bases, with 13 bases between the two germline ends. The CDR3 has 14 residues.